These T cell receptor beta chains were read from a single sample in a study of cytomegalovirus exposure and HLA in healthy donors. Produced via immunoSEQ multiplex PCR; TCRdb's table is partial and in-frame only. Reported are approximately 210,000 clones; the ten largest clones contain about 0.9%. Sequencing was carried out using PBMCs. The receptor set was obtained from a woman aged 25 to 45 in good health and CMV-seropositive. CDR3s include the opening cysteine and the closing phenylalanine or tryptophan. D genes are given only for firm matches.

TRBD1 | TRBJ2-7 | TRBV27 | TGTGCCAGCAGTTTATCGGTCTGGGACAGGGGGCTCTACGAGCAGTACTTC | CASSLSVWDRGLYEQYF
- | TRBJ2-3 | TRBV30 | TGTGCCTGGAGTAGGCGTAGCGGCAACCTTCGCACAGATACGCAGTATTTT | CAWSRRSGNLRTDTQYF
TRBD2 | TRBJ2-5 | TRBV28 | TGTGCCAGCACTCTAGGGGGACTAGCGGGGTCTAAGACCCAGTACTTC | CASTLGGLAGSKTQYF
TRBD2 | TRBJ2-5 | TRBV4-1 | TGCGCCAGCAGCCAAGAACCAGCGGGGGGCATCGGAGAGACCCAGTACTTC | CASSQEPAGGIGETQYF
- | TRBJ2-1 | TRBV30 | TGTGCCTGGAATGTGGCGGAATACAATGAGCAGTTCTTC | CAWNVAEYNEQFF
- | TRBJ2-7 | TRBV4-2 | TGTGCCAGCAGCCAAGAACTAGTAGGCCTCTACGAGCAGTACTTC | CASSQELVGLYEQYF
TRBD1 | TRBJ1-2 | TRBV27 | TGTGCCAGCAGTGTAACAGGGGGCGATGGCTACACCTTC | CASSVTGGDGYTF
- | TRBJ1-2 | TRBV28 | TGTGCCAGCAACTGGAGTTATGGCTACACCTTC | CASNWSYGYTF
TRBD1 | TRBJ2-7 | TRBV28 | TGTGCCAGCAGTTTAACAGGGGTCTACGAGCAGTACTTC | CASSLTGVYEQYF
TRBD2 | TRBJ2-3 | TRBV11-3 | TGTGCCAGCAGCCCCAGACTAGCGGGGGAGACAGATACGCAGTATTTT | CASSPRLAGETDTQYF
- | TRBJ2-2 | TRBV2 | TGTGCCAGCAGTGAAGTTGGGACTTGGGACACCGGGGAGCTGTTTTTT | CASSEVGTWDTGELFF
TRBD1 | TRBJ1-5 | TRBV18 | TGTGCCAGCTCGGCCGGGACAGGGGGCAATCAGCCCCAGCATTTT | CASSAGTGGNQPQHF
- | TRBJ2-2 | TRBV15 | TGTGCCACCAGCAGAGACCGGGGGGCCGGCGGGGAGCTGTTTTTT | CATSRDRGAGGELFF
- | TRBJ1-2 | TRBV6-5 | TGTGCCAGCAGTCCCTCGAGGGCGCGGGGCTACACCTTC | CASSPSRARGYTF
TRBD2 | TRBJ2-7 | TRBV30 | TGTGCCTGGAGACGAGGTAGCGGGATACCGGCAGGATACTACGAGCAGTACTTC | CAWRRGSGIPAGYYEQYF
TRBD2 | TRBJ2-1 | TRBV5-1 | TGCGCCAGCACGGCGGGGGGCGCCGCGAGGTACAATGAGCAGTTCTTC | CASTAGGAARYNEQFF
TRBD1 | TRBJ2-3 | TRBV7-9 | TGTGCCAGCAGCTCCGCCGGGACAGCGGCAGATACGCAGTATTTT | CASSSAGTAADTQYF
- | TRBJ1-5 | TRBV7-2 | TGTGCCAGCAGCTCCCAGGGTAATCAGCCCCAGCATTTT | CASSSQGNQPQHF
TRBD2 | TRBJ2-1 | TRBV30 | TGTGCCTGGAGGGCGACTAGCAATCCTGAGCAGTTCTTC | CAWRATSNPEQFF
- | TRBJ1-6 | TRBV6-1 | TGTGCCAGTGATGAGGGTTTGTATTCACCCCTCCACTTT | CASDEGLYSPLHF
TRBD1 | TRBJ2-6 | TRBV9 | TGTGCCAGCAGCACCCGGACAGGGGGCAACCCGACCTCTGGGGCCAACGTCCTGACTTTC | CASSTRTGGNPTSGANVLTF
- | TRBJ2-7 | TRBV18 | TGTGCCAGCTCGCACACCGAGGGACACCTTTACGAGCAGTACTTC | CASSHTEGHLYEQYF
- | TRBJ2-2 | TRBV6-6 | TGTGCCAGCACGCCCGGGGGTTCGAGCGGGGAGCTGTTTTTT | CASTPGGSSGELFF
TRBD2 | TRBJ2-2 | TRBV5-1 | TGCGCCAGCAGCCACCCGGGACTAGCGGATCGAGGTGGGGAGCTGTTTTTT | CASSHPGLADRGGELFF
TRBD1 | TRBJ2-7 | TRBV11-2 | TGTGCCAGCAGACAACTTACGGGACAGGGACCAAACCGGCAGTACTTC | CASRQLTGQGPNRQYF
- | TRBJ2-2 | TRBV1 | TGCACCAGCAGCCTTCCACTGACAGGGTGCTTCGCCGGGGAGCTGTTTTTT | CTSSLPLTGCFAGELFF
- | TRBJ1-2 | TRBV7-9 | TGTGCCAGCAGCTTAACAGGGACCGGCGGCTATGGCTACACCTTC | CASSLTGTGGYGYTF
- | TRBJ1-3 | TRBV18 | TGTGCCAGCTCGCCCTACGAGATAGCCTCTGGAAACACCATATATTTT | CASSPYEIASGNTIYF
- | TRBJ1-5 | TRBV5-6 | TGTGCCAGCAGCTTGTTGGGCCTCAATCAGCCCCAGCATTTT | CASSLLGLNQPQHF
- | TRBJ1-1 | TRBV19 | TGTGCCAGTAGTATGGGGGAGGGCCTCCATGAAGCTTTCTTT | CASSMGEGLHEAFF
- | TRBJ2-7 | TRBV18 | TGTGCCAGCTCACCCTTGGAGGCAGGGGTAACCTACGAGCAGTACTTC | CASSPLEAGVTYEQYF
- | TRBJ1-2 | TRBV12-2 | TGTGCAAGTCGCTTAGGACAGGGGTGGGACTATGGCTACACCTTC | CASRLGQGWDYGYTF
- | TRBJ1-2 | TRBV11-2 | TGTGCCAGCAGCTTAATGTTACTCTCAGGCTACACCTTC | CASSLMLLSGYTF
TRBD2 | TRBJ2-3 | TRBV11-1 | TGTGCCAGCAGCCCAGGGACTAGCGGGGGTTCCGATACGCAGTATTTT | CASSPGTSGGSDTQYF
- | TRBJ1-1 | TRBV28 | TGTGCCAGCAGCTCAGGGTGGGGAGGGGCTGAAGCTTTCTTT | CASSSGWGGAEAFF
- | TRBJ1-6 | TRBV5-6 | TGTGCCAGCAGCTTTCAGAACGATTCACCCCTCCACTTT | CASSFQNDSPLHF
- | TRBJ1-5 | TRBV6-5 | TGTGCCAGCAGATACAGGAGGGACCAGCCCCAGCATTTT | CASRYRRDQPQHF
- | TRBJ1-6 | TRBV5-6 | TGTGCCAGCAGCTTGGCCGGGAGCTCCTATAATTCACCCCTCCACTTT | CASSLAGSSYNSPLHF
TRBD1 | TRBJ1-2 | TRBV4-1 | TGCGCCAGCAGCCATATACCTCGGGACAGGGGTCTGAGGGGCTACACCTTC | CASSHIPRDRGLRGYTF
- | TRBJ2-3 | TRBV5-1 | TGCGCCAGCAGCTTGGGGGACACCATTAGCACAGATACGCAGTATTTT | CASSLGDTISTDTQYF
- | TRBJ2-7 | TRBV6-5 | TGTGCCAGCAGTTTCCGGGACAAGAGCTCCTACGAGCAGTACTTC | CASSFRDKSSYEQYF
- | TRBJ2-7 | TRBV9 | TGTGCCAGCAGCCCCTGGGCGAGGGAGTCCTACGAGCAGTACTTC | CASSPWARESYEQYF
TRBD2 | TRBJ2-3 | TRBV6-5 | TGTGCCAGCAGTTACTTAGCGGGGGGCACAGATACGCAGTATTTT | CASSYLAGGTDTQYF
- | TRBJ2-2 | TRBV10-2 | TGCGCCAGCAGTGAGTTAGAATCCGGGGAGCTGTTTTTT | CASSELESGELFF
- | TRBJ1-1 | TRBV4-2 | TGTGCCAGCAGCCTCCAGGACAGATTAAACACTGAAGCTTTCTTT | CASSLQDRLNTEAFF
- | TRBJ2-2 | TRBV19 | TGTGCCAGTAGGGTCGGGGGTGCGGGGACCGGGGAGCTGTTTTTT | CASRVGGAGTGELFF
- | TRBJ1-5 | TRBV6-6 | TGTGCCAGCAGTTACAAGCAGGGCCTAAGGGGTCAGCCCCAGCATTTT | CASSYKQGLRGQPQHF
TRBD2 | TRBJ2-3 | TRBV2 | TGTGCCAGCAGCCGAAGGGCCCTAGCGGGGGGCTCGTTTAGCACAGATACGCAGTATTTT | CASSRRALAGGSFSTDTQYF
- | TRBJ2-4 | TRBV5-1 | TGCGCCAGCAGTCCCCCGGGAGCCACCAAAAACATTCAGTACTTC | CASSPPGATKNIQYF
- | TRBJ2-2 | TRBV11-2 | TGTGCCAGCAGCTTTTGGCAGGGTTTAAGTCCCTCCGGGGAGCTGTTTTTT | CASSFWQGLSPSGELFF
TRBD2 | TRBJ2-1 | TRBV10-3 | TGTGCCATCAGTGATTCTAGCGGGAGGGTGGCTGAGCAGTTCTTC | CAISDSSGRVAEQFF
TRBD1 | TRBJ2-1 | TRBV5-5 | TGTGCCAGCAGCTTGAGGGGCCAAGGACAGGGATTTTACAATGAGCAGTTCTTC | CASSLRGQGQGFYNEQFF
- | TRBJ2-7 | TRBV6-5 | TGTGCCAGCAGTTCGGGACTCCTTCTTTACGAGCAGTACTTC | CASSSGLLLYEQYF
- | TRBJ2-2 | TRBV5-6 | TGTGCCAGCAGCTTGGCGGGGACCGGGGAGCTGTTTTTT | CASSLAGTGELFF
- | TRBJ1-1 | TRBV5-4 | TGTGCCACCATAGACAGCTTATCGATGAACACTGAAGCTTTCTTT | CATIDSLSMNTEAFF
- | TRBJ1-1 | TRBV7-9 | TGTGCCAGCAGACCCCCGACAGGAGTGAACACTGAAGCTTTCTTT | CASRPPTGVNTEAFF
TRBD1 | TRBJ2-5 | TRBV29-1 | TGCAGCGTTGAAGCAGGGGACAGGGAGGAGACCCAGTACTTC | CSVEAGDREETQYF